This T cell receptor (beta chain) was observed in a study of T cells expressing NK-cell markers. Following a re-call of the 5' RACE reads, TCRdb has one entry per CDR3 protein and lacks DNA. The sample table includes approximately 380,000 distinct CDR3 sequences. The sample consisted of blood T cells: a sorted CD56 or NKG2C T cell subset, CD4+ or CD8+ T cells, or bulk PBMC T cells (not recorded which). This TCR was sampled from a man aged 18-75 years in good health.

CDR3 loop: CATRGQLYEQYF. The V call is TRBV6-1, the J call TRBJ2-7; TCRdb's assignment of TRBD1 cannot be checked, as there is no DNA. The CDR3 has 12 residues. CDR1 MNHNS and CDR2 SASEGT come from the germline V gene.